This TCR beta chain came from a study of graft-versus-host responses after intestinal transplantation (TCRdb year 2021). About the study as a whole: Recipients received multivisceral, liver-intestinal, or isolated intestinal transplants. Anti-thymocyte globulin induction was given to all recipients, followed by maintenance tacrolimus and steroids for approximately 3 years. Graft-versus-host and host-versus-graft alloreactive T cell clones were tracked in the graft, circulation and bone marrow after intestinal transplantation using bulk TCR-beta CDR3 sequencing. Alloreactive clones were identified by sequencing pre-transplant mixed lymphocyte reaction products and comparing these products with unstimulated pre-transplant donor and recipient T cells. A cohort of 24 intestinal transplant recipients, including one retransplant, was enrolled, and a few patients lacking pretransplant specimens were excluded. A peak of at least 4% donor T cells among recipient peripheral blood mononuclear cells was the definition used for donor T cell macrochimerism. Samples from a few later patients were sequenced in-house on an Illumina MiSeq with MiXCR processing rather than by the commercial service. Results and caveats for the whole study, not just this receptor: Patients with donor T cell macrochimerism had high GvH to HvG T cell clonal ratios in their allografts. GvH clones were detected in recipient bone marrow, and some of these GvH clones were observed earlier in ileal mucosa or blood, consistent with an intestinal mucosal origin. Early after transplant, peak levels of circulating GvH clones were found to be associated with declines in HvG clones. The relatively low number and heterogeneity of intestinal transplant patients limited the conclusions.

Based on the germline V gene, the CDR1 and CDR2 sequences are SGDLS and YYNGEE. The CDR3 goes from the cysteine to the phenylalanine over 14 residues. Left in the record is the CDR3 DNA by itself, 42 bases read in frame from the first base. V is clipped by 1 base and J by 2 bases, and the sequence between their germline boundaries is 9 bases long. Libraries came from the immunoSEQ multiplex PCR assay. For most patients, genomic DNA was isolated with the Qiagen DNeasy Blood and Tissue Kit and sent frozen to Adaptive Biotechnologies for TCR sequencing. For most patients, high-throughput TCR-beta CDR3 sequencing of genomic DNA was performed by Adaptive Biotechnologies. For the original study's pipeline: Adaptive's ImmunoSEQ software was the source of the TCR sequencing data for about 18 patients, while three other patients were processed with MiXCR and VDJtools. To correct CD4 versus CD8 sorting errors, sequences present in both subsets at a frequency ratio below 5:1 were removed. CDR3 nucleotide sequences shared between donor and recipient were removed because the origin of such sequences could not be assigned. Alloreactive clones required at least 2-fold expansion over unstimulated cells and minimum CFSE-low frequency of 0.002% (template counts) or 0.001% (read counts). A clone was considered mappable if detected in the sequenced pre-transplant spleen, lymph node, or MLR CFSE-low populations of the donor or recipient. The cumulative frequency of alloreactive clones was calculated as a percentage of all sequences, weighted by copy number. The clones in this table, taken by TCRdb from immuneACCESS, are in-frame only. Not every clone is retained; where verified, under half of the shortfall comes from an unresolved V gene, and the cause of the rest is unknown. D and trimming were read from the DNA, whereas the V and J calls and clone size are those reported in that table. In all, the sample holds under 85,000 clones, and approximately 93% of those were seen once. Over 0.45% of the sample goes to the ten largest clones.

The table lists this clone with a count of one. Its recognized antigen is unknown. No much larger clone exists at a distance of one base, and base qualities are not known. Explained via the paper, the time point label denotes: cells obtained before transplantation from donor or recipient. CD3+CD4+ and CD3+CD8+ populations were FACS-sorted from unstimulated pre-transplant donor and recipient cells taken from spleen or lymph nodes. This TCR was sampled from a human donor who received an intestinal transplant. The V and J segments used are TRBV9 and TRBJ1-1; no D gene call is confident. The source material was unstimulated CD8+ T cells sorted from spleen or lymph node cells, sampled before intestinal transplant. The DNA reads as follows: TGTGCCAGCAGCGTACTAGGCAGCAACACTGAAGCTTTCTTT. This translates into CASSVLGSNTEAFF. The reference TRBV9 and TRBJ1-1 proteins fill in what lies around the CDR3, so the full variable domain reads DSGVTQTPKHLITATGQRVTLRCSPRSGDLSVYWYQQSLDQGLQFLIQYYNGEERAKGNILERFSAQQFPDLHSELNLSSLELGDSALYFCASSVLGSNTEAFFGQGTRLTVV.